The next 31 T cell receptor beta chains were all read from a single sample in a study of blood T cell repertoires in COVID-19. Only in-frame clones appear in the TCRdb table, and some are missing; sequencing was by immunoSEQ multiplex PCR. This table holds around 300,000 clones, 85% found once. Input material: peripheral blood. The origin of the receptors is a human donor in a cohort sampled during active COVID-19.

This chain connects TRBV13 to TRBJ1-4; 7 nucleotides line up with TRBD1. This CDR3 contains 15 residues. J was trimmed by 8 bases and V by 6 bases; bases with no gene match: 12. Germline V gene lookup returns CDR1 PRHDT and CDR2 FYEKMQ (reference sequence). The CDR3 loop is CASSQRRQGGEKLFF. CDR3 bases: TGTGCCAGCAGTCAAAGACGACAGGGTGGCGAAAAACTGTTTTTT.

The chain recombines TRBV18 with TRBJ1-4; 7 bases are a match to TRBD1. J gave up 2 bases and V 3 bases, and 9 bases lay outside the gene matches. CDR1 and CDR2 from the germline V gene are KGHSH and LQKENI. The CDR3 runs 17 residues. Here the CDR3 reads CASSPRLPTGTNEKLFF. In nucleotides, the CDR3 is TGTGCCAGCTCACCCAGGCTACCGACAGGGACTAATGAAAAACTGTTTTTT.

The chain is built from TRBV9 and TRBJ1-6; 8 positions agree with TRBD1. The V segment lost 4 bases and the J segment 3 bases; nucleotides outside the gene matches: 9. The CDR3 sequence is 17 residues long. Germline V gene lookup returns CDR1 SGDLS and CDR2 YYNGEE. The CDR3: CASSPSAGGFYNSPLHF. The CDR3 region has the DNA TGTGCCAGCAGCCCCAGTGCAGGGGGCTTCTATAATTCACCCCTCCACTTT.

The chain uses TRBV19 and TRBJ2-5; a weak D match, TRBD1 (5 bases). Germline V lookup: CDR1 LNHDA, CDR2 SQIVND (reference sequence). The CDR3 is 14 amino acids. The V and J ends lost 5 bases and 0 bases respectively, with 10 bases between them. Here the CDR3 reads CASSSNRYQETQYF. The CDR3 region has the DNA TGTGCCAGTAGTTCCAACAGGTACCAAGAGACCCAGTACTTC.

The J gene is TRBJ1-4, the V gene TRBV5-1, with D possibly matching TRBD1 (6 bases). The V end lost 2 bases, the J end lost 11 bases, and 13 bases lay between the germline ends. Germline CDR1 and CDR2: SGHRS and YFSETQ. The CDR3 covers 13 residues. The CDR3 DNA reads TGCGCCAGCAGCTTAGACAGGTTCGGGAAACTGTTTTTT. It codes for CASSLDRFGKLFF.

The rearrangement links TRBV27 to TRBJ2-1, with 10 bases matching TRBD2. CDR1 and CDR2 from the germline V gene are MNHEY and SMNVEV (reference sequence). The junction had 1 base not matched to a gene; V was cut back by 2 bases and J by 6 bases. The CDR3 covers 14 residues. The CDR3 loop reads CASSLSGRANEQFF. CDR3 nucleotides: TGTGCCAGCAGTTTAAGCGGGAGGGCCAATGAGCAGTTCTTC.

V usage is TRBV3-1 (or the pseudogene TRBV3-2) and J usage is TRBJ1-2, with TRBD1 matching over 7 bases. The CDR3 extends over 14 amino acids. Germline CDR1 reads LGHDT; CDR2 reads YNNKEL (reference sequence). V shed 2 bases and J 4 bases; nucleotides not matched to a gene: 4. The CDR3 DNA reads TGTGCCAGCAGCCAATCAGGGGGAGGCTATGGCTACACCTTC. Translation gives CASSQSGGGYGYTF.

This chain uses TRBV15 with TRBJ2-3, with 7 bases aligning to TRBD2. Trimming cost V 3 bases and J 11 bases; bases outside gene matches: 8. Germline assignment: CDR1 LNHNV and CDR2 YYDKDF (reference sequence). The CDR3 is 13 residues long. The CDR3 DNA reads as TGTGCCACCAGCAGTCTCCGGCCGGGAGGGCAGTATTTT. It is translated as CATSSLRPGGQYF.

The rearrangement uses TRBV10-1 and TRBJ1-5, with a tentative D call TRBD1 (6 bases). V was trimmed by 4 bases and J by 4 bases, leaving 8 bases between them. Germline V gene lookup returns CDR1 WNHNN and CDR2 SYGVQD (reference sequence). The CDR3 is 13 amino acids. CDR3 region: CASSAQGNQPQHF. The CDR3 DNA reads as TGCGCCAGCAGTGCCCAGGGGAATCAGCCCCAGCATTTT.

The chain couples TRBV5-1 to TRBJ2-7; possibly TRBD1 for D (7 bases). Germline V gene data show CDR1 as SGHRS and CDR2 as YFSETQ. The CDR3 has 14 residues. V was trimmed by 0 bases and J by 7 bases, leaving 14 bases between them. CDR3 amino acids: CASSLGQGGWEQYF. Written as DNA, the CDR3 is TGCGCCAGCAGCTTGGGACAGGGAGGTTGGGAGCAGTACTTC.

The V gene is TRBV15, the J gene TRBJ1-4; possibly TRBD1 for D (5 bases). Germline V gene lookup returns CDR1 LNHNV and CDR2 YYDKDF (reference sequence). V shed 1 base and J shed 0 bases, with 12 bases lying between them. The length of the CDR3 is 17 residues. DNA for the CDR3: TGTGCCACCAGCAGAGTGGGCGGAGGGGCAACTAATGAAAAACTGTTTTTT. Translated: CATSRVGGGATNEKLFF. Complete variable domain (other parts from reference TRBV15 and TRBJ1-4): DAMVIQNPRYQVTQFGKPVTLSCSQTLNHNVMYWYQQKSSQAPKLLFHYYDKDFNNEADTPDNFQSRRPNTSFCFLDIRSPGLGDTAMYLCATSRVGGGATNEKLFFGSGTQLSVL.

J is TRBJ2-1 and V is TRBV5-1, with D tentatively TRBD2 (6 bases). V lost 4 bases and J 1 base, leaving 12 bases between the germline ends. Germline CDR1 is SGHRS and CDR2 is YFSETQ. The CDR3 is 15 residues long. The CDR3 is CASSPDYTSYNEQFF. The CDR3 DNA reads TGCGCCAGCAGCCCGGACTATACTTCCTACAATGAGCAGTTCTTC.

This chain links TRBV5-6 with TRBJ2-3, with D perhaps matching TRBD1 (6 bases). Trimming left V 4 bases short and J 3 bases short, with 12 bases between. In germline, CDR1 is SGHDT, CDR2 YYEEEE. The CDR3 length is 14 residues. CDR3 residues: CASSPTGTTDTQYF. The CDR3 DNA is TGTGCCAGCAGCCCCACAGGGACAACAGATACGCAGTATTTT.

The CDR3 region is CASSPTLGQFYEQYF. The CDR3 region has the DNA TGTGCCAGTAGTCCGACCCTCGGACAGTTCTACGAGCAGTACTTC. This chain links TRBV19 with TRBJ2-7; D might be TRBD1 (6 bases). The CDR3 is made up of 15 amino acids. The ends were cut back, 5 bases at V and 3 bases at J, with 17 bases in the middle. Germline CDR1 reads LNHDA; CDR2 reads SQIVND (reference sequence).

V usage is TRBV2 and J usage is TRBJ2-3; D possibly corresponds to TRBD2 (9 bases). The CDR3 is 15 residues long. Germline assignment: CDR1 SNHLY and CDR2 FYNNEI. V was pared by 7 bases and J by 4 bases, with 18 bases between. The CDR3 DNA reads TGTGCCAGCAAAGACCTAGCGGGACAGGCAGATACGCAGTATTTT. It translates to CASKDLAGQADTQYF. The full variable domain, its missing parts supplied by reference TRBV2 and TRBJ2-3, is EPEVTQTPSHQVTQMGQEVILRCVPISNHLYFYWYRQILGQKVEFLVSFYNNEISEKSEIFDDQFSVERPDGSNFTLKIRSTKLEDSAMYFCASKDLAGQADTQYFGPGTRLTVL.

This clone has more than one count but fewer than ten. The gene calls are TRBV2 and TRBJ2-1, with D maybe TRBD2 (5 bases). V was pared by 9 bases and J by 9 bases, with 21 bases between. The CDR3 has 14 amino acids. Germline-derived CDR1 and CDR2 are SNHLY and FYNNEI. DNA of the CDR3: TGTGCCAGTGGGGAGACTGGCCTGCCACGTGAGCAGTTCTTC. This sequence encodes CASGETGLPREQFF.

The chain carries TRBV11-3 and TRBJ2-7; D is possibly TRBD2 (6 bases). Per the germline V gene, CDR1 is SGHNT and CDR2 is YENEEA. The CDR3 consists of 14 residues. Trimming left V 5 bases short and J 4 bases short, with 15 bases between. CDR3 loop: CASSLTGAGYEQYF. The CDR3 coding sequence is TGTGCCAGCAGCCTAACCGGGGCGGGATACGAGCAGTACTTC.

This clone was seen a single time. This chain connects TRBV7-9 to TRBJ2-3; no firm D call. Trimming shortened V by 5 bases and J by 1 base, and 10 bases separated the two germline ends. The CDR3 length is 14 residues. Per the germline V gene, CDR1 is SEHNR and CDR2 is FQNEAQ (reference sequence). CDR3 protein: CASSRGGGTDTQYF. As DNA, the CDR3 is TGTGCCAGCAGCCGAGGTGGCGGCACAGATACGCAGTATTTT.

Only a few counts were recorded for this clone. The V and J genes are TRBV29-1 and TRBJ1-6; TRBD1 aligns across 7 bases. This CDR3 contains 13 residues. The germline V gene has CDR1 SQVTM and CDR2 ANQGSEA. V shed 6 bases, J shed 12 bases, and the junction held 11 bases outside the gene matches. CDR3 in DNA: TGCAGCGTAAGAGGGACAGCCGAGGAACCCCTCCACTTT. Translating it yields CSVRGTAEEPLHF.

This rearrangement joins TRBV29-1 to TRBJ2-7; TRBD2 matches at 14 bases. The junction had 10 bases not matched to a gene; V was cut back by 6 bases and J by 6 bases. Germline values: CDR1 SQVTM, CDR2 ANQGSEA. The length of the CDR3 is 15 residues. CDR3 sequence reads: CSVQMGLAGVGEQYF. Here the CDR3 DNA reads TGCAGCGTCCAAATGGGACTAGCGGGAGTTGGCGAGCAGTACTTC.

DNA of the CDR3: TGCGCCAGCAGCCTTACTAGCGGGAGAGACACCGGGGAGCTGTTTTTT. It encodes CASSLTSGRDTGELFF. The chain links TRBV5-1 to TRBJ2-2, with 11 bases identical to TRBD2. Looked up from germline, CDR1 is SGHRS and CDR2 is YFSETQ. This CDR3 is 16 amino acids long. The V and J ends lost 4 bases and 3 bases, in that order; junction bases with no gene match: 5.

This clone has ten or more counts. The sample contains more than one DNA sequence encoding this CDR3. V usage is TRBV3-1 (or the pseudogene TRBV3-2) and J usage is TRBJ2-1, with 8 bases aligning to TRBD2. Germline CDR1 and CDR2: LGHDT and YNNKEL (reference sequence). V was clipped by 4 bases and J by 4 bases; unmatched bases: 6. The CDR3 consists of 15 residues. DNA of the CDR3: TGTGCCAGCAGCCTCACTAGCGGAAATTACAATGAGCAGTTCTTC. Translated: CASSLTSGNYNEQFF.

The V call is TRBV5-1, the J call TRBJ2-3; maybe TRBD2 (5 bases). V gave up 0 bases and J gave up 0 bases, with 8 bases separating them. CDR1 SGHRS and CDR2 YFSETQ come from the germline V gene. The CDR3 has 15 residues. The chain's CDR3 is CASSLEWTSTDTQYF. DNA for the CDR3: TGCGCCAGCAGCTTGGAGTGGACTAGCACAGATACGCAGTATTTT.

The V call is TRBV11-2, the J call TRBJ1-5; D is possibly TRBD1 (6 bases). V was shortened by 3 bases and J by 3 bases, with 15 bases between the two germline ends. The CDR3 is made up of 16 amino acids. Germline values: CDR1 SGHAT, CDR2 FQNNGV. CDR3 DNA: TGTGCCAGCAGCTTGCTCGGCGGACAGTTCAATCAGCCCCAGCATTTT. Translating gives CASSLLGGQFNQPQHF.

The gene calls are TRBV2 and TRBJ1-5; a weak D match, TRBD1 (6 bases). V lost 4 bases and J lost 7, with 14 bases in between. The CDR3 sequence is 14 residues long. CDR1 and CDR2 (germline): SNHLY, FYNNEI. CDR3 loop: CASSVQGLGQPQHF. CDR3 nucleotides: TGTGCCAGCAGTGTACAGGGCTTAGGGCAGCCCCAGCATTTT. The full variable domain, its missing parts supplied by reference TRBV2 and TRBJ1-5, is EPEVTQTPSHQVTQMGQEVILRCVPISNHLYFYWYRQILGQKVEFLVSFYNNEISEKSEIFDDQFSVERPDGSNFTLKIRSTKLEDSAMYFCASSVQGLGQPQHFGDGTRLSIL.

This clone occurred a few times. The genes are TRBV3-1 (or the pseudogene TRBV3-2) and TRBJ1-1; the match to TRBD1 covers 11 bases. CDR3 length: 16 residues. CDR1 is LGHDT, CDR2 YNNKEL, per germline (reference sequence). Unmatched junction bases numbered 9, after V lost 9 bases and J lost 0 bases. CDR3 in DNA: TGTGCCAGTCCCCGGGACAGGGGGATTTTGAACACTGAAGCTTTCTTT. Translated: CASPRDRGILNTEAFF.

This chain uses TRBV27 with TRBJ2-7; TRBD1 agrees at 11 bases. V shed 4 bases and J 3 bases; nucleotides not matched to a gene: 5. The CDR3 runs 15 residues. In germline, CDR1 is MNHEY, CDR2 SMNVEV (reference sequence). This chain's CDR3 is CASSSGTGGFYEQYF. CDR3 nucleotide sequence: TGTGCCAGCAGTTCCGGGACAGGGGGATTCTACGAGCAGTACTTC.

The rearrangement joins TRBV5-1 to TRBJ2-5; TRBD1 matches 7 bases. The CDR3 covers 15 residues. CDR1 is SGHRS, CDR2 YFSETQ, per germline. The ends lost 4 bases at V and 2 bases at J; junction bases unmatched: 8. The CDR3 DNA reads as TGCGCCAGCAGCCTTGATGGACAGGTTCAAGAGACCCAGTACTTC. Amino acids: CASSLDGQVQETQYF.

This clone was seen only once. The chain employs TRBV27 and TRBJ2-1, with 9 bases that match TRBD2. CDR1 and CDR2 (germline): MNHEY, SMNVEV (reference sequence). This CDR3 is 15 amino acids long. V shed 2 bases, J shed 7 bases, and the junction held 6 bases outside the gene matches. CDR3 coding DNA: TGTGCCAGCAGTTTAGCGGGAGGGCCGAGGAATGAGCAGTTCTTC. Translated: CASSLAGGPRNEQFF.

This clone turned up a few times. The chain joins TRBV15 to TRBJ1-2; perhaps TRBD1 as D (6 bases). Trimming removed 1 base from V and 7 bases from J, with 13 bases in between. The CDR3 is 14 residues long. Germline V CDR1 and CDR2: LNHNV, YYDKDF (reference sequence). The CDR3 here is CATSRGGGMSGYTF. CDR3 DNA sequence: TGTGCCACCAGCAGAGGAGGGGGTATGAGTGGCTACACCTTC.

The chain couples TRBV11-3 to TRBJ2-1; 9 bases match TRBD2. With 1 base clipped from V and 1 base from J, the junction kept 8 bases outside the gene matches. CDR1 and CDR2 (germline): SGHNT, YENEEA. CDR3 length: 18 amino acids. The CDR3 spells CASSLGRLAAGSYNEQFF. The CDR3 DNA sequence: TGTGCCAGCAGCTTAGGGAGACTAGCGGCTGGGTCCTACAATGAGCAGTTCTTC.